This T cell receptor (beta chain) was sequenced for a study of metastatic and nonmetastatic thyroid tumors. For the study at large: The authors compared repertoires across blood and tumor or nodule tissue from malignant and benign thyroid patients.

No treatment of any kind had been given to any patient before thyroid surgery. TCRdb called clones again from the PCR reads with MiXCR. The data contain about 69,000 clones, 14% of them singletons. Germline assignment: CDR1 MNHNS and CDR2 SASEGT. There are 16 residues in the CDR3. The V and J ends lost 6 bases and 4 bases, in that order; junction bases with no gene match: 14. Specimen: blood. The chain has TRBV6-1 and TRBJ2-7; 8 nucleotides line up with TRBD1. The TCR originated in a male donor with papillary thyroid cancer or a benign thyroid nodule (not recorded which). Some clones in this sample may be carry-over from other donors' samples. For the CDR3, the DNA is TGTGCCAGCAGCTTGGACGGAAGGACAGGGACATACGAGCAGTACTTC. It encodes CASSLDGRTGTYEQYF.